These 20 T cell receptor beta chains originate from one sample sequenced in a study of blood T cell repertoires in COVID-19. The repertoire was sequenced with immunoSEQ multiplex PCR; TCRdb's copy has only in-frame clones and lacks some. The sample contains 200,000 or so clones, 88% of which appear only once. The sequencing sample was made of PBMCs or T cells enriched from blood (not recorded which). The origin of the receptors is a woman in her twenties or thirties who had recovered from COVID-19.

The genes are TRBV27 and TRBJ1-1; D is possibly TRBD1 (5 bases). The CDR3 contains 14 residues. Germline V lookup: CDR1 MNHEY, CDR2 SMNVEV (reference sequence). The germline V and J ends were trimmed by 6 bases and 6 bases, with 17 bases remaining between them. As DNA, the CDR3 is TGTGCCAGCAGCTCTATACCCGTGACAGCTGAAGCTTTCTTT. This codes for CASSSIPVTAEAFF.

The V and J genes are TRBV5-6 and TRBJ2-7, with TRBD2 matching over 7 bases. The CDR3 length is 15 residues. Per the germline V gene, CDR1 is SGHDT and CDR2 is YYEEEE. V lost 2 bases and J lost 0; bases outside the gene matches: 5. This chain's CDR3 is CASSLPSGVSYEQYF. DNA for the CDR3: TGTGCCAGCAGCTTACCTAGCGGAGTCTCCTACGAGCAGTACTTC.

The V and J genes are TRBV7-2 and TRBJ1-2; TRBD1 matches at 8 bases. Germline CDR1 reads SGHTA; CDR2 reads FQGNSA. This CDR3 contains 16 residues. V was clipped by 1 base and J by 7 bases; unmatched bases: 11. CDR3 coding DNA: TGTGCCAGCAGCTTAGGTTTCGGCCAGGGGGCTTTTGGCTACACCTTC. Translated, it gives CASSLGFGQGAFGYTF.

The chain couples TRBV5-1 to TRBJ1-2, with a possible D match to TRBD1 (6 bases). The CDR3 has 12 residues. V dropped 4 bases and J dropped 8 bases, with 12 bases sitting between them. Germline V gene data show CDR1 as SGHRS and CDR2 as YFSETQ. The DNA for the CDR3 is TGCGCCAGCAGCCCCCAGGGGTTCGGCTACACCTTC. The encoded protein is CASSPQGFGYTF.

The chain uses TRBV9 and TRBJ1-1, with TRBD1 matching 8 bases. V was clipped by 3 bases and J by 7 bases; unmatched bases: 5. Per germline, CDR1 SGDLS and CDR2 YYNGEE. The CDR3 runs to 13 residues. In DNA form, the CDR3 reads TGTGCCAGCAGCGAGGGACAGGCAAGTGAAGCTTTCTTT. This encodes CASSEGQASEAFF.

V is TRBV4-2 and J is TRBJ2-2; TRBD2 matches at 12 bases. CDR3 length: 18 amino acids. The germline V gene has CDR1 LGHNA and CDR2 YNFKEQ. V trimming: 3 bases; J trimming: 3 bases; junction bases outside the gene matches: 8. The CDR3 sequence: CASSQHLAGGWDTGELFF. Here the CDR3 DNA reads TGTGCCAGCAGCCAGCACCTAGCGGGGGGGTGGGACACCGGGGAGCTGTTTTTT.

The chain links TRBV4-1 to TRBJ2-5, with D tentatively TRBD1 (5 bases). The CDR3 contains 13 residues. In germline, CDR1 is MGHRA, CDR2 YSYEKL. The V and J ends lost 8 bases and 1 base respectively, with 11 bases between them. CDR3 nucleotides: TGCGCCAGCGGACCAGGGCTCCAAGAGACCCAGTACTTC. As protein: CASGPGLQETQYF.

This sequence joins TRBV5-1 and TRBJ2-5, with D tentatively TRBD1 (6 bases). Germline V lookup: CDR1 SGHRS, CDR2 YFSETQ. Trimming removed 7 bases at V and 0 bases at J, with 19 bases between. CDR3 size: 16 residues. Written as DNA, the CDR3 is TGCGCCAGCGGGGTTGGGTCGACAGGCCACCAAGAGACCCAGTACTTC. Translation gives CASGVGSTGHQETQYF.

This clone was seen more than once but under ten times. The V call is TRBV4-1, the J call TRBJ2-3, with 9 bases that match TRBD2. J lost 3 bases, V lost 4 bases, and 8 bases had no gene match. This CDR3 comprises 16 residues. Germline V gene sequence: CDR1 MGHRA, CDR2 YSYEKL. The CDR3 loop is CASSPEAGGLTDTQYF. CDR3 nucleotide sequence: TGCGCCAGCAGCCCCGAGGCGGGGGGGTTAACAGATACGCAGTATTTT.

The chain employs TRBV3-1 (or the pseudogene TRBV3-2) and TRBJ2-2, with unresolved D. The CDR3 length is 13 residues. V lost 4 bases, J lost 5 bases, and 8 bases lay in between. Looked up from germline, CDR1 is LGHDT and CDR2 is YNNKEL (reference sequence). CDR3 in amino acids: CASSPQTTGELFF. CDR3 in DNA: TGTGCCAGCAGCCCTCAGACTACCGGGGAGCTGTTTTTT.

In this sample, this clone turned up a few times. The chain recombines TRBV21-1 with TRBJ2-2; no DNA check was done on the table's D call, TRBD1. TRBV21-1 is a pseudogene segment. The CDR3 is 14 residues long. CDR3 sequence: CASSHRGRTGELFF. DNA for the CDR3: TGTGCCAGCAGCCACAGGGGGCGGACCGGGGAGCTGTTTTTT.

The CDR3 is CASSPSASYEQYF. The CDR3 DNA sequence: TGTGCCAGCAGCCCTAGCGCCTCCTACGAGCAGTACTTC. V is TRBV14 and J is TRBJ2-7; the D gene is possibly TRBD2 (6 bases). V was clipped by 4 bases and J by 0 bases, with 7 bases between them. Looked up from germline, CDR1 is SGHDN and CDR2 is FVKESK. This CDR3 is built from 13 residues. Filled out from reference TRBV14 and TRBJ2-7, the complete variable domain reads EAGVTQFPSHSVIEKGQTVTLRCDPISGHDNLYWYRRVMGKEIKFLLHFVKESKQDESGMPNNRFLAERTGGTYSTLKVQPAELEDSGVYFCASSPSASYEQYFGPGTRLTVT.

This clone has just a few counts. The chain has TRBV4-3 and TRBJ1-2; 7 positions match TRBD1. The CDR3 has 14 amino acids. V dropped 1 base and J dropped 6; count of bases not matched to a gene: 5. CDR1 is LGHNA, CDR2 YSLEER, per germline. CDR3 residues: CASSQGDRADGYTF. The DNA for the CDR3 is TGCGCCAGCAGCCAAGGTGACAGGGCGGATGGCTACACCTTC.

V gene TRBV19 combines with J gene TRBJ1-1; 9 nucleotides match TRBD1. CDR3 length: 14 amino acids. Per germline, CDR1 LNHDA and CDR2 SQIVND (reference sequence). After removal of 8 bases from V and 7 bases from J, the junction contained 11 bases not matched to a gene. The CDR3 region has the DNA TGTGCCAGTTGGAAATCGGGACAGGGCATTGAAGCTTTCTTT. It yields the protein CASWKSGQGIEAFF.

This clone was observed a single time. The CDR3 DNA is TGCGCCAGCAGTTGGGACAGGGGAGGTCGGGATACGCAGTATTTT. This gives the protein CASSWDRGGRDTQYF. This chain links TRBV5-1 with TRBJ2-3; 10 bases line up with TRBD1. The CDR3 has 15 residues. The V gene's germline CDR1 is SGHRS and CDR2 YFSETQ. The junction had 9 bases not matched to a gene; V was cut back by 5 bases and J by 6 bases.

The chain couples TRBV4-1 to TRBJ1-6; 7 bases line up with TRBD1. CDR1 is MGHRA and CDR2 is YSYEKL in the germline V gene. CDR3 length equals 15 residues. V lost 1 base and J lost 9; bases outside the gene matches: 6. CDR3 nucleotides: TGCGCCAGCAGCCAAGTGAAGGGGGCGGGTTCACCCCTCCACTTT. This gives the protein CASSQVKGAGSPLHF.

The CDR3 nucleotides are TGTGCCAGCAGGACAGGGAACAATCAGCCCCAGCATTTT. The encoded protein is CASRTGNNQPQHF. The V call is TRBV28, the J call TRBJ1-5; TRBD1 agrees at 7 bases. J gave up 3 bases and V 6 bases, and 2 bases lay outside the gene matches. The CDR3 contains 13 residues. Germline CDR1 is MDHEN and CDR2 is SYDVKM.

Here the CDR3 reads CASSLLGREAFF. The CDR3 region has the DNA TGTGCCAGCAGCTTATTGGGCAGGGAAGCTTTCTTT. The rearrangement joins TRBV7-2 to TRBJ1-1; D gene uncertain. The V gene's germline CDR1 is SGHTA and CDR2 FQGNSA. Trimming took off 2 bases at V and 8 bases at J, with 9 bases between the two ends. CDR3 size: 12 residues.

DNA for the CDR3: TGTGCCAGCAGCTTCGGGCAGGGGAACTACGAGCAGTACTTC. It codes for CASSFGQGNYEQYF. J is TRBJ2-7 and V is TRBV5-6; perhaps TRBD1 as D (6 bases). The V end was cut by 2 bases, the J end by 3 bases, with 12 bases between. The CDR3 is 14 amino acids. Germline V gene sequence: CDR1 SGHDT, CDR2 YYEEEE.

CDR3 DNA sequence: TGTGCCAGCAGCGCCCCGGGGGGGGTGGCTGAAGCTTTCTTT. Translated, it gives CASSAPGGVAEAFF. The chain links TRBV7-2 to TRBJ1-1, with D perhaps TRBD1 (5 bases). In germline, CDR1 is SGHTA, CDR2 FQGNSA. V was clipped by 5 bases and J by 6 bases, with 16 bases between them. This CDR3 contains 14 residues.